This TCR beta chain was documented in a study of beta chain features in type 1 diabetes. Study in general: What patients shared with healthy donors was a similar profile of age, gender and cell yields. Examination spanned 90 million to 140 million sorted cells from all samples. Study-level results: Type 1 diabetes patients had moderately but significantly shorter TCRB CDR3s in all four CD4+ subsets. No resolution was reached here on whether HLA type influences TCRB rearrangement.

The single heparinised draw taken from each donor contained approximately 100 mL of blood on average. Every bit of the isolated RNA underwent reverse transcription, so sequencing read expressed TCRB transcripts. Profiled with immunoSEQ multiplex PCR; TCRdb holds only in-frame clones, not every one. The table lists 600,000 to 700,000 clones, under 15% of them singletons. A note on this clone: The antigen is undetermined.

V was pared by 10 bases and J by 5 bases, with 10 bases of the junction left unmatched. Germline V gene lookup returns CDR1 SGHRS and CDR2 YFSETQ. There are 13 residues in the CDR3. Material for sequencing was naive CD4+ T cells from blood. This sequence originates from a man aged 18-30 years with type 1 diabetes. The chain couples TRBV5-1 to TRBJ2-5; 8 bases map to TRBD2. The CDR3 sequence is CAPREKRGETQYF. Here the CDR3 DNA reads TGCGCCCCCAGGGAGAAGCGGGGGGAGACCCAGTACTTC.